This TCR beta chain stems from a study of blood T cell repertoires in COVID-19. Study-wide context: There were acute and convalescent COVID-19 samples, and they came from the United States, Italy and Spain. The analysed material was cDNA or gDNA that came from T cells, B-cell-depleted T cells, or PBMCs.

Original methodology: Reference gene primer amplification gave estimated nucleated cell counts. Data came from immunoSEQ multiplex PCR; TCRdb stores just in-frame clones and leaves some out. For V, J and clone size, that table is used; D and trimming come from the DNA. The sample gives approximately 60,000 clones, around 87% of which show up once; roughly 6.7% is in the top ten. The CDR3 has 14 residues. The germline gives CDR1 LGHNA, CDR2 YNFKEQ. Deletions cut 3 bases from V and 5 bases from J, with 13 bases between. This sequence joins TRBV4-2 and TRBJ2-5; D possibly corresponds to TRBD2 (5 bases). This TCR was recovered from a man in his sixties with active or convalescent COVID-19. The specimen sequenced was peripheral blood. CDR3 residues: CASSQSSGDETQYF. The CDR3 DNA sequence: TGTGCCAGCAGCCAGAGCAGCGGAGATGAGACCCAGTACTTC.